This TCR beta chain originates from a study of cytomegalovirus exposure and HLA in healthy donors. General study results and limits: Sequences of the TCR beta chain were said to predict the HLA-A and HLA-B alleles of most subjects accurately.

The CDR3 is 14 residues long. Germline V gene lookup returns CDR1 MNHEY and CDR2 SVGAGI. V was clipped by 4 bases and J by 3 bases; unmatched bases: 5. Note on this clone: The target antigen is unknown.

Researchers ran the PCR with 60 Vbeta and 13 Jbeta primers. Produced via immunoSEQ multiplex PCR; TCRdb's table is partial and in-frame only. The sample carries 150,000 to 200,000 clones, 81% recorded once. J is TRBJ1-1 and V is TRBV6-5; the match to TRBD1 covers 7 bases. What was sequenced was PBMCs. This TCR derives from a man aged 50 to 59 in good health and CMV-seropositive. CDR3 nucleotides: TGTGCCAGCAGTTCCTGGGACAGAGACACTGAAGCTTTCTTT. Encoded protein: CASSSWDRDTEAFF.